This T cell receptor (beta chain) was obtained from a study of Graves' ophthalmopathy and Graves' hyperthyroidism. Whole-study context: Peripheral blood was gathered at the point of initial diagnosis, before any treatment started. Findings of the study overall: The model's ophthalmopathy progression predictions had approximately 65% sensitivity and 72.22% specificity.

Researchers took RNA transcripts and amplified TCR beta CDR3 regions from them. First-round RT-PCR relied on HTBI primers, and a second-round multiplex PCR came next. One entry per CDR3 protein results from TCRdb running MiXCR on the multiplex PCR reads. The sample lists about 410,000 distinct CDR3 sequences; 18% were seen once. Germline V gene data show CDR1 as MNHEY and CDR2 as SMNVEV (reference sequence). Trimming shortened V by 5 bases and J by 4 bases, and 17 bases separated the two germline ends. The CDR3 totals 15 residues. Uncontrolled infections, other autoimmune diseases, pregnancy or lactation barred patients from enrollment. The diagnosis combined clinical symptoms, thyroxine, TRAb, thyroid ultrasound and orbital computed tomography scans. In regard to this clonotype: Its specificity is unknown.

The sample taken for sequencing was peripheral blood. The J gene is TRBJ1-1, the V gene TRBV27; D may be TRBD1 (5 bases). This sequence originates from a woman under 30 with Graves' ophthalmopathy. The CDR3: CASSRWGDGVTEAFF. The DNA of the CDR3 is TGTGCCAGCAGTAGATGGGGGGACGGGGTCACTGAAGCTTTCTTT.